The TCR beta chain under discussion was sequenced for a study of T-cell reconstitution after alpha-beta-depleted transplantation in children. This clonotype was detected many times. The authors prepared the TCRbeta library with unique molecular identifiers. TCRdb re-called the PCR reads with MiXCR, one entry per CDR3 protein. The sample lists a few hundred thousand distinct CDR3 sequences; about a fifth were seen once. The CDR3 is 13 residues long. Germline CDR1 DFQATT, CDR2 SNEGSKA (reference sequence). The sequenced sample was PBMCs from the stem cell graft donor, obtained from the stem cell graft. J is TRBJ2-1 and V is TRBV20-1; the match to TRBD2 covers 8 bases. The clonotype comes from a human donor who donated a stem cell graft to a child with acute myeloid leukemia. CDR3 region: CSHYRGRSNEQFF. CDR3 coding DNA: TGCAGCCACTATCGCGGGAGGTCGAATGAGCAGTTCTTC.